The 28 T cell receptor beta chains in this list originate from one sample, sequenced in a study of molecular identifiers for immune sequencing clone quantification. One entry per CDR3 protein, called by TCRdb with MiXCR from the PCR reads. Among approximately 550,000 distinct CDR3 sequences listed, about 21% were seen once. The sequenced sample was naive CD8+ T cells from blood, with Jurkat cell RNA spiked in. Subset defined: FACS-sorted CD8+CD4-CCR7+CD45RA+ naive T cells. The source of these receptors is a human donor in good health. Some libraries in this study had Jurkat cell RNA spiked in.

The gene calls are TRBV13 and TRBJ2-3, with a tentative D call TRBD1 (5 bases). Germline V gene lookup returns CDR1 PRHDT and CDR2 FYEKMQ (reference sequence). With 5 bases removed from V and 4 bases from J, the gap between germline ends came to 13 bases. CDR3 length equals 14 residues. The CDR3 nucleotides read TGTGCCAGCAGCACGCAGGGTAGGGCAGATACGCAGTATTTT. Its protein product is CASSTQGRADTQYF.

Regarding this clonotype: A much larger clone sits a single nucleotide away, making a read error possible. The chain combines TRBV11-2 with TRBJ1-1; no definite D call. From germline, CDR1 is SGHAT and CDR2 FQNNGV. The CDR3 runs to 13 residues. In nucleotides, the CDR3 is TGTGCCAGCAGCTTGGTCGGTTACACTGAAGCTCTCTTT. It yields the protein CASSLVGYTEALF. The full variable domain, its missing parts supplied by reference TRBV11-2 and TRBJ1-1, is EAGVAQSPRYKIIEKRQSVAFWCNPISGHATLYWYQQILGQGPKLLIQFQNNGVVDDSQLPKDRFSAERLKGVDSTLKIQPAKLEDSAVYLCASSLVGYTEALFGQGTRLTVV.

This clonotype has more than one count but fewer than ten. The chain recombines TRBV25-1 with TRBJ2-7; no clear D. CDR3 size: 12 residues. CDR1 and CDR2 from the germline V gene are MGHDK and SYGVNS. The V and J ends lost 8 bases and 2 bases respectively, with 10 bases between them. Written as DNA, the CDR3 is TGTGCCAGCTCGTACGCTCCCTACGAGCAGTACTTC. It codes for CASSYAPYEQYF.

CDR3 residues: CASSSDLDRVRLADTEAFF. The CDR3 DNA reads TGTGCCAGCAGCTCCGACCTGGACAGGGTGAGGCTAGCGGACACTGAAGCTTTCTTT. The rearrangement links TRBV9 to TRBJ1-1; TRBD1 matches 8 bases. This CDR3 spans 19 amino acids. The junction had 20 bases not matched to a gene; V was cut back by 4 bases and J by 3 bases. The germline V gene has CDR1 SGDLS and CDR2 YYNGEE.

The chain joins TRBV19 to TRBJ2-1, with D perhaps TRBD2 (6 bases). Deletions cut 10 bases from V and 1 base from J, with 11 bases between. The germline gives CDR1 LNHDA, CDR2 SQIVND (reference sequence). The CDR3 is 13 residues long. The CDR3 DNA is TGTGCCACAACTAGCTCATCCTACAATGAGCAGTTCTTC. It translates to CATTSSSYNEQFF.

This clonotype was picked up many times. The chain links TRBV21-1 to TRBJ2-6. TRBV21-1 is recorded as a pseudogene. This CDR3 contains 17 residues. CDR3 nucleotide sequence: TGTGCCAGCAGCAATGTTAAAGTTTCCGCTGGGGCCAACGTCCTGACTTTC. This encodes CASSNVKVSAGANVLTF.

About this clonotype: Likely a read error: the CDR3 ends without its conserved phenylalanine or tryptophan. V is TRBV20-1 and J is TRBJ2-7; TRBD2 might be the D (5 bases). Germline V gene data show CDR1 as DFQATT and CDR2 as SNEGSKA (reference sequence). The CDR3 covers 17 residues. V lost 1 base and J 0 bases, leaving 19 bases between the germline ends. CDR3 nucleotides: TGCAGTGCTAGAGTCGGGATCGTCACAACCCACTCCTACGAGCAGTACCTC. It yields the protein CSARVGIVTTHSYEQYL.

This clonotype has at least ten counts. The chain recombines TRBV19 with TRBJ2-5; 9 bases align to TRBD2. The CDR3 is made up of 14 amino acids. J gave up 7 bases and V 2 bases, and 5 bases lay outside the gene matches. Germline lookup yields CDR1 LNHDA and CDR2 SQIVND (reference sequence). DNA of the CDR3: TGTGCCAGTAGTATACTAGCGGGATCTGGGACCCAGTACTTC. It yields the protein CASSILAGSGTQYF.

The chain has TRBV7-9 and TRBJ2-2; 11 nucleotides match TRBD1. There are 17 residues in the CDR3. The ends lost 1 base at V and 7 bases at J; junction bases unmatched: 8. Germline V gene data show CDR1 as SEHNR and CDR2 as FQNEAQ (reference sequence). CDR3 nucleotide sequence: TGTGCCAGCAGCTTAGGATCGGGACAGGGGGACGTCGGGGAGCTGTTTTTT. Amino acid sequence: CASSLGSGQGDVGELFF.

This clonotype was seen just once. The V gene is TRBV7-9, the J gene TRBJ2-2, with 8 bases that match TRBD1. The CDR3 is made up of 15 amino acids. Germline CDR1 SEHNR, CDR2 FQNEAQ (reference sequence). V shed 7 bases and J 2 bases; nucleotides not matched to a gene: 6. The CDR3 DNA reads as TGTGCCAGCACCCCAGGGGGCACTAACACCGGGGAGCTGTTTTTT. This encodes CASTPGGTNTGELFF.

The V call is TRBV27, the J call TRBJ2-5, with TRBD2 identical over 9 bases. The trim removed 7 bases at V and 4 bases at J, leaving 4 bases unmatched. Germline CDR1 is MNHEY and CDR2 is SMNVEV (reference sequence). The CDR3 loop spans 13 amino acids. Here the CDR3 reads CASMTSGLETQYF. The CDR3 DNA is TGTGCCAGCATGACTAGCGGATTAGAGACCCAGTACTTC.

This clonotype was counted a few times. The rearrangement uses TRBV6-2 or TRBV6-3 and TRBJ2-3, with 16 bases identical to TRBD2. Germline trimming cut 5 bases from V and 4 bases from J; bases unmatched to any gene: 21. The germline CDR1 and CDR2 sequences are MNHEY and SVGEGT. The length of the CDR3 is 22 residues. This CDR3 is CASSLTLQPGLAGGEGADTQYF. Here the CDR3 DNA reads TGTGCCAGCAGTCTCACGCTCCAACCGGGACTAGCGGGAGGGGAGGGCGCAGATACGCAGTATTTT.

In the case of this clonotype: This CDR3 fails to terminate in the conserved phenylalanine or tryptophan, so it likely reflects a read error. CDR3 nucleotide sequence: TGCGCCAGCAGCCAAGGGACGTTATTAACCAATGAGCAGTTCTCC. Its translation: CASSQGTLLTNEQFS. The chain uses TRBV4-3 and TRBJ2-1; D gene uncertain. Germline assignment: CDR1 LGHNA and CDR2 YSLEER. The CDR3 has 15 residues. Trimming took 1 base from V and 6 from J, leaving 13 bases between them.

About this clonotype: Likely a read error: the CDR3 ends without its conserved phenylalanine or tryptophan. The rearrangement uses TRBV25-1 and TRBJ2-5, with TRBD1 as a possible D gene (6 bases). V was clipped by 3 bases and J by 1 base, with 6 bases between them. Per germline, CDR1 MGHDK and CDR2 SYGVNS. CDR3 length: 13 amino acids. The CDR3 sequence is CASSDRGQETQYI. The DNA for the CDR3 is TGTGCCAGCAGTGACAGGGGCCAAGAGACCCAGTACATC.

The table lists this clonotype with a few counts. The chain uses TRBV7-2 and TRBJ2-7; D is ambiguous. CDR1 SGHTA and CDR2 FQGNSA come from the germline V gene. This CDR3 has 13 amino acids. The ends were cut back, 3 bases at V and 2 bases at J, with 8 bases in the middle. The DNA for the CDR3 is TGTGCCAGCAGCTTTGCCCAGCCCTACGAGCAGTACTTC. Translation gives CASSFAQPYEQYF.

The gene calls are TRBV7-2 and TRBJ2-1, with D tentatively TRBD2 (5 bases). Trimming shortened V by 1 base and J by 9 bases, and 10 bases separated the two germline ends. CDR1 and CDR2 (germline): SGHTA, FQGNSA. This CDR3 contains 13 residues. CDR3 in amino acids: CASSLVTGIEQFF. The CDR3 coding sequence is TGTGCCAGCAGCTTAGTAACCGGGATTGAGCAGTTCTTC.

V and J are TRBV12-3 or TRBV12-4 and TRBJ1-3; D is perhaps TRBD1 (6 bases). Trimming took 5 bases from V and 8 from J, leaving 34 bases between them. The CDR3 length is 20 residues. CDR3 amino acids: CASSDYPGTDFYRSGDTIYF. Here the CDR3 DNA reads TGTGCCAGCAGTGACTACCCGGGGACGGATTTTTATCGTTCAGGGGACACCATATATTTT.

This clonotype was counted between two and nine times. The V call is TRBV15, the J call TRBJ2-7; 9 nucleotides match TRBD1. Trimming took 6 bases from V and 0 from J; bases not matched to a gene: 3. Germline values: CDR1 LNHNV, CDR2 YYDKDF (reference sequence). CDR3 length equals 14 residues. The CDR3 nucleotides read TGTGCCACCAGAGACAGGGGGAGCTCCTACGAGCAGTACTTC. This sequence encodes CATRDRGSSYEQYF.

This clonotype was detected only a few times. The genes are TRBV4-1 and TRBJ2-4, with D unclear. With 1 base removed from V and 0 bases from J, the gap between germline ends came to 10 bases. Germline V lookup: CDR1 MGHRA, CDR2 YSYEKL. The CDR3 covers 16 residues. CDR3 sequence reads: CASSQGVTLAKNIQYF. The DNA for the CDR3 is TGCGCCAGCAGCCAAGGGGTGACGTTAGCCAAAAACATTCAGTACTTC.

The chain joins TRBV6-5 to TRBJ2-3; a possible D gene is TRBD2 (7 bases). Germline lookup yields CDR1 MNHEY and CDR2 SVGAGI. V dropped 4 bases and J dropped 6 bases, with 20 bases sitting between them. This CDR3 is built from 16 residues. CDR3 in amino acids: CASSWLTGGPGDTQYF. In DNA, the CDR3 is TGTGCCAGCAGTTGGCTAACGGGGGGCCCCGGGGATACGCAGTATTTT.

This clonotype was observed at least ten times. The J gene is TRBJ1-4, the V gene TRBV2; D is undetermined. CDR3 length equals 14 residues. Germline CDR1 SNHLY, CDR2 FYNNEI. V lost 3 bases and J 10 bases, leaving 15 bases between the germline ends. CDR3 nucleotide sequence: TGTGCCAGCAGTGAGTTGGGCCGCGGACGAAAACTGTTTTTT. Amino acid sequence: CASSELGRGRKLFF.

There are many counts of this clonotype. The V and J genes are TRBV6-5 and TRBJ1-1; D is perhaps TRBD1 (5 bases). CDR1 and CDR2 (germline): MNHEY, SVGAGI. This CDR3 contains 13 residues. The V end was cut by 4 bases, the J end by 5 bases, with 11 bases between. The CDR3: CASSSVGGTEAFF. The CDR3 DNA sequence: TGTGCCAGCAGTTCGGTTGGGGGGACTGAAGCTTTCTTT.

There are many counts of this clonotype. V gene TRBV5-1 combines with J gene TRBJ2-3; TRBD2 agrees at 7 bases. The V segment lost 0 bases and the J segment 1 base; nucleotides outside the gene matches: 8. The CDR3 spans 17 residues. Looked up from germline, CDR1 is SGHRS and CDR2 is YFSETQ. The CDR3 region is CASSLEYNLAGTDTQYF. The DNA for the CDR3 is TGCGCCAGCAGCTTGGAGTATAACCTAGCGGGCACAGATACGCAGTATTTT.

A few counts support this clonotype. The V gene is TRBV19, the J gene TRBJ2-2; D remains ambiguous. Germline V gene data show CDR1 as LNHDA and CDR2 as SQIVND (reference sequence). The CDR3 consists of 14 residues. Trimming took 10 bases from V and 4 from J, leaving 16 bases between them. The DNA of the CDR3 is TGTGCCACGGAGCCCCCAATCCCCACCGGGGAGCTGTTTTTT. This codes for CATEPPIPTGELFF.

This clonotype came up a few times. This chain joins TRBV7-9 and TRBJ2-5; perhaps TRBD2 as D (5 bases). V was clipped by 5 bases and J by 5 bases, with 18 bases between them. The CDR3 runs 15 residues. The germline V gene encodes CDR1 SEHNR and CDR2 FQNEAQ (reference sequence). CDR3 sequence reads: CASSPNTGGRETQYF. CDR3 nucleotides: TGTGCCAGCAGCCCAAACACCGGAGGTCGGGAGACCCAGTACTTC.

The V and J genes are TRBV5-4 and TRBJ2-7; 8 nucleotides match TRBD2. CDR1 and CDR2 from the germline V gene are SGHNT and YYREEE (reference sequence). The CDR3 is 15 residues long. V lost 4 bases to trimming and J lost 0 bases; unmatched junction nucleotides: 6. DNA for the CDR3: TGTGCCAGCAGCCGGGGGGGCGGCAACTCCTACGAGCAGTACTTC. Its protein is CASSRGGGNSYEQYF.

Only one count was recorded for this clonotype. This could be a read error, since a much larger clone is one nucleotide away. This rearrangement joins TRBV9 to TRBJ2-5; 11 bases are a match to TRBD2. The junction had 5 bases not matched to a gene; V was cut back by 4 bases and J by 3 bases. This CDR3 region has 15 residues. Germline V lookup: CDR1 SGDLS, CDR2 YYNGEE. The CDR3 reads CASSPPTSGEETQYF. Written as DNA, the CDR3 is TGTGCCAGCAGCCCTCCGACTAGCGGGGAAGAGACCCAGTACTTC. The full variable domain, in which reference TRBV9 and TRBJ2-5 provide the parts outside the CDR3, is DSGVTQTPKHLITATGQRVTLRCSPRSGDLSVYWYQQSLDQGLQFLIQYYNGEERAKGNILERFSAQQFPDLHSELNLSSLELGDSALYFCASSPPTSGEETQYFGPGTRLLVL.

V is TRBV5-1 and J is TRBJ2-7; D remains unclear. The CDR3 spans 14 residues. The germline V gene encodes CDR1 SGHRS and CDR2 YFSETQ. The V gene lost 0 bases and the J gene lost 3 bases, with 10 bases spanning the gap. The CDR3 nucleotides read TGCGCCAGCAGCTTGGCCGAGGAGATCTACGAGCAGTACTTC. Translated, it gives CASSLAEEIYEQYF.